This is a list of T cell receptor beta chains from one sample in a study of T-cell memory formation after mild COVID-19. TCRdb reprocessed the 5' RACE reads via MiXCR and lists one record per CDR3 protein. The table records hundreds of thousands of distinct CDR3 sequences, approximately 24% of them present only once. Sequencing input: PBMCs or a T cell subset sorted from them (not recorded which). The receptors were sampled from an adult woman who had mild COVID-19 (a few samples of this study predate the infection). Cell type and time point are not known. Each CDR3 is given with its conserved first and last residue. Fields, in order: clone size, J gene, V gene, CDR3 length, D gene, CDR3 protein, CDR3 DNA. D genes are given only for firm matches. Clone size, where shown, is once, few, many, or a class for clones that have expanded.

abundance: .
j_gene: TRBJ2-1
v_gene: TRBV5-1
len: 14
d_gene: .
CDR3aa: CASRIGESYNEQFF
CDR3nt: TGCGCCAGCAGGATTGGGGAGAGCTACAATGAGCAGTTCTTC

abundance: few
j_gene: TRBJ1-2
v_gene: TRBV6-5
len: 12
d_gene: TRBD1
CDR3aa: CASSNRGYGYTF
CDR3nt: TGTGCCAGCAGTAACAGGGGCTATGGCTACACCTTC

abundance: few
j_gene: TRBJ2-1
v_gene: TRBV12-3/TRBV12-4
len: 16
d_gene: TRBD2
CDR3aa: CASDSGGSSSYNEQFF
CDR3nt: TGTGCCAGCGATAGCGGGGGTTCGAGCTCCTACAATGAGCAGTTCTTC

abundance: .
j_gene: TRBJ2-3
v_gene: TRBV5-5
len: 13
d_gene: .
CDR3aa: CAAGGASTDTQYF
CDR3nt: TGTGCCGCGGGCGGGGCTAGCACAGATACGCAGTATTTT

abundance: .
j_gene: TRBJ2-4
v_gene: TRBV27
len: 13
d_gene: .
CDR3aa: CASSLRWQSLQYF
CDR3nt: TGTGCCAGCAGTTTAAGGTGGCAGTCGTTACAGTACTTC

abundance: few
j_gene: TRBJ2-3
v_gene: TRBV12-3/TRBV12-4
len: 15
d_gene: TRBD1
CDR3aa: CASTPGQGNTDTQYF
CDR3nt: TGTGCCAGCACTCCGGGACAGGGGAACACAGATACGCAGTATTTT

abundance: .
j_gene: TRBJ2-1
v_gene: TRBV7-9
len: 16
d_gene: TRBD2
CDR3aa: CASSPASGREYNEQFF
CDR3nt: TGTGCCAGCAGCCCGGCTAGCGGGAGGGAATACAATGAGCAGTTCTTC

abundance: .
j_gene: TRBJ1-1
v_gene: TRBV7-2
len: 15
d_gene: .
CDR3aa: CASSLFGGGNTEAFF
CDR3nt: TGTGCCAGCAGCTTGTTCGGGGGAGGGAACACTGAAGCTTTCTTT

abundance: few
j_gene: TRBJ2-7
v_gene: TRBV25-1
len: 14
d_gene: TRBD1
CDR3aa: CASTPWDSPYEQYF
CDR3nt: TGTGCCAGCACCCCTTGGGACAGTCCCTACGAGCAGTACTTC

abundance: few
j_gene: TRBJ2-7
v_gene: TRBV5-5
len: 16
d_gene: TRBD1
CDR3aa: CASSLTVGGQGNEQYF
CDR3nt: TGTGCCAGCAGCCTTACGGTAGGGGGCCAAGGTAACGAGCAGTACTTC

abundance: many
j_gene: TRBJ2-3
v_gene: TRBV10-3
len: 16
d_gene: .
CDR3aa: CAISEGARTALDTQYF
CDR3nt: TGTGCCATCAGTGAGGGGGCTAGGACAGCCCTGGATACGCAGTATTTT

abundance: few
j_gene: TRBJ1-2
v_gene: TRBV7-2
len: 18
d_gene: .
CDR3aa: CASSLHRPRSTGNYGYTF
CDR3nt: TGTGCCAGCAGCTTACACAGGCCCAGAAGTACCGGTAACTATGGCTACACCTTC

abundance: few
j_gene: TRBJ1-1
v_gene: TRBV5-1
len: 15
d_gene: .
CDR3aa: CASSLAISGNTEAFF
CDR3nt: TGCGCCAGCAGCTTGGCTATCTCCGGGAACACTGAAGCTTTCTTT

abundance: .
j_gene: TRBJ2-2
v_gene: TRBV19
len: 14
d_gene: TRBD2
CDR3aa: CATSSGSYTGELFF
CDR3nt: TGTGCCACCTCGAGCGGGAGTTACACCGGGGAGCTGTTTTTT

abundance: .
j_gene: TRBJ2-5
v_gene: TRBV12-3/TRBV12-4
len: 17
d_gene: TRBD2
CDR3aa: CASSLVFSGIGAETQYF
CDR3nt: TGTGCCAGCAGTTTGGTATTTAGCGGGATAGGAGCAGAGACCCAGTACTTC

abundance: .
j_gene: TRBJ1-1
v_gene: TRBV9
len: 15
d_gene: .
CDR3aa: CASSVGAAMNTEAFF
CDR3nt: TGTGCCAGCAGCGTAGGGGCAGCCATGAACACTGAAGCTTTCTTT

abundance: .
j_gene: TRBJ2-5
v_gene: TRBV11-2
len: 15
d_gene: .
CDR3aa: CASSGRLGSAETQYF
CDR3nt: TGTGCCAGCAGCGGACGGCTAGGGTCGGCGGAGACCCAGTACTTC

abundance: many
j_gene: TRBJ2-1
v_gene: TRBV20-1
len: 12
d_gene: .
CDR3aa: CTGREPSNEQFF
CDR3nt: TGCACCGGCCGGGAGCCCAGCAATGAGCAGTTCTTC

abundance: .
j_gene: TRBJ1-2
v_gene: TRBV6-5
len: 13
d_gene: .
CDR3aa: CASSEHKLYGYTF
CDR3nt: TGTGCCAGCAGTGAACACAAGCTCTATGGCTACACCTTC

abundance: .
j_gene: TRBJ2-7
v_gene: TRBV20-1
len: 14
d_gene: TRBD2
CDR3aa: CSAVTSGRTYEQYF
CDR3nt: TGCAGTGCTGTAACTAGCGGGAGGACTTACGAGCAGTACTTC

abundance: few
j_gene: TRBJ2-2
v_gene: TRBV6-2/TRBV6-3
len: 12
d_gene: .
CDR3aa: CASSLWGGRLFF
CDR3nt: TGTGCCAGCAGCCTCTGGGGAGGAAGGCTGTTTTTT

abundance: few
j_gene: TRBJ1-3
v_gene: TRBV9
len: 14
d_gene: .
CDR3aa: CASSVPGSGNTIYF
CDR3nt: TGTGCCAGCAGCGTGCCCGGTTCTGGAAACACCATATATTTT

abundance: .
j_gene: TRBJ2-2
v_gene: TRBV5-6
len: 16
d_gene: TRBD1
CDR3aa: CASSPRDRGLTGELFF
CDR3nt: TGTGCCAGCAGCCCCCGGGACAGGGGGCTTACCGGGGAGCTGTTTTTT

abundance: .
j_gene: TRBJ1-6
v_gene: TRBV7-2
len: 16
d_gene: TRBD1
CDR3aa: CASSLASQGADSPLHF
CDR3nt: TGTGCCAGCAGCTTAGCGAGCCAGGGGGCGGATTCACCCCTCCACTTT

abundance: few
j_gene: TRBJ2-7
v_gene: TRBV5-1
len: 16
d_gene: .
CDR3aa: CASSLGGQGGYNEQYF
CDR3nt: TGCGCCAGCAGCTTGGGTGGGCAGGGAGGATACAACGAGCAGTACTTC

abundance: .
j_gene: TRBJ2-4
v_gene: TRBV4-2
len: 15
d_gene: TRBD2
CDR3aa: CASSRKELAGGIQYF
CDR3nt: TGTGCCAGCAGCCGGAAGGAACTAGCGGGTGGGATTCAGTACTTC

abundance: few
j_gene: TRBJ2-7
v_gene: TRBV6-2/TRBV6-3
len: 13
d_gene: .
CDR3aa: CASSYSRQFEQYF
CDR3nt: TGTGCCAGCAGTTACTCCAGGCAATTCGAGCAGTACTTC

abundance: .
j_gene: TRBJ1-1
v_gene: TRBV3-1
len: 14
d_gene: .
CDR3aa: CASSQEWAPTEAFF
CDR3nt: TGTGCCAGCAGCCAAGAATGGGCCCCCACTGAAGCTTTCTTT

abundance: few
j_gene: TRBJ2-1
v_gene: TRBV27
len: 18
d_gene: TRBD2
CDR3aa: CASSLRGLAGVRPNEQFF
CDR3nt: TGTGCCAGCAGTTTAAGAGGACTAGCGGGAGTTAGACCCAATGAGCAGTTCTTC

abundance: many
j_gene: TRBJ2-1
v_gene: TRBV5-1
len: 15
d_gene: .
CDR3aa: CASSKVDLAYNEQFF
CDR3nt: TGCGCCAGCAGCAAGGTCGACCTCGCCTACAATGAGCAGTTCTTC

abundance: .
j_gene: TRBJ2-1
v_gene: TRBV7-9
len: 15
d_gene: TRBD1
CDR3aa: CASSATGGPSNEQFF
CDR3nt: TGTGCCAGCAGCGCCACAGGGGGCCCGTCCAATGAGCAGTTCTTC

abundance: .
j_gene: TRBJ1-2
v_gene: TRBV20-1
len: 13
d_gene: TRBD1
CDR3aa: CSASTGVGYGYTF
CDR3nt: TGCAGTGCTTCTACAGGGGTTGGCTATGGCTACACCTTC

abundance: .
j_gene: TRBJ2-3
v_gene: TRBV4-2
len: 16
d_gene: TRBD2
CDR3aa: CASSPSLLAGADTQYF
CDR3nt: TGTGCCAGCAGCCCCTCCTTGTTAGCGGGAGCAGATACGCAGTATTTT

abundance: few
j_gene: TRBJ2-1
v_gene: TRBV7-9
len: 14
d_gene: .
CDR3aa: CASMNGVSKNEQFF
CDR3nt: TGTGCCAGCATGAACGGGGTATCTAAGAATGAGCAGTTCTTC

abundance: few
j_gene: TRBJ2-1
v_gene: TRBV15
len: 14
d_gene: TRBD2
CDR3aa: CATSRGDSGIEQFF
CDR3nt: TGTGCCACCAGCAGAGGGGATAGCGGGATTGAGCAGTTCTTC

abundance: .
j_gene: TRBJ2-7
v_gene: TRBV27
len: 15
d_gene: .
CDR3aa: CASVSFSGRGYEQYF
CDR3nt: TGTGCCAGCGTTTCTTTTAGCGGAAGAGGCTACGAGCAGTACTTC

abundance: few
j_gene: TRBJ1-1
v_gene: TRBV6-5
len: 19
d_gene: TRBD1
CDR3aa: CASTTQRGGQSGGNTEAFF
CDR3nt: TGTGCCAGCACCACTCAAAGGGGGGGACAGTCCGGCGGGAACACTGAAGCTTTCTTT

abundance: few
j_gene: TRBJ2-3
v_gene: TRBV7-3
len: 15
d_gene: TRBD2
CDR3aa: CASSRGLAASDTQYF
CDR3nt: TGTGCCAGCAGCCGGGGACTAGCGGCTTCAGATACGCAGTATTTT

abundance: few
j_gene: TRBJ1-5
v_gene: TRBV7-2
len: 15
d_gene: .
CDR3aa: CASSFTGTSNQPQHF
CDR3nt: TGTGCCAGCAGCTTTACAGGTACCAGCAATCAGCCCCAGCATTTT

abundance: .
j_gene: TRBJ1-1
v_gene: TRBV12-3/TRBV12-4
len: 14
d_gene: .
CDR3aa: CASSLGWVNTEAFF
CDR3nt: TGTGCCAGCAGTTTAGGGTGGGTGAACACTGAAGCTTTCTTT

abundance: .
j_gene: TRBJ2-7
v_gene: TRBV20-1
len: 13
d_gene: TRBD1
CDR3aa: CSARTGIRYEQYF
CDR3nt: TGCAGTGCTAGGACAGGGATCCGCTACGAGCAGTACTTC

abundance: .
j_gene: TRBJ2-1
v_gene: TRBV5-1
len: 17
d_gene: .
CDR3aa: CASSLSSGPPTYNEQFF
CDR3nt: TGCGCCAGCAGCTTGAGTTCGGGACCTCCCACCTACAATGAGCAGTTCTTC